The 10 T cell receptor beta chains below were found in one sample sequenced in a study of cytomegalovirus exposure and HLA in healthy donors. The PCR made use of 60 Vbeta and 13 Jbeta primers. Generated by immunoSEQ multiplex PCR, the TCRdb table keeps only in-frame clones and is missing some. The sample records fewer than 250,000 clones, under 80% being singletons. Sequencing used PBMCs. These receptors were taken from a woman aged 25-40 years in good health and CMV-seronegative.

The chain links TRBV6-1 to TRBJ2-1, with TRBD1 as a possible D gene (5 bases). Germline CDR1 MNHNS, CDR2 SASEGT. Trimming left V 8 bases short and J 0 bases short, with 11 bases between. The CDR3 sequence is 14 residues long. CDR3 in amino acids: CASGRQPSYNEQFF. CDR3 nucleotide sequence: TGTGCCAGCGGTCGACAGCCCTCCTACAATGAGCAGTTCTTC.

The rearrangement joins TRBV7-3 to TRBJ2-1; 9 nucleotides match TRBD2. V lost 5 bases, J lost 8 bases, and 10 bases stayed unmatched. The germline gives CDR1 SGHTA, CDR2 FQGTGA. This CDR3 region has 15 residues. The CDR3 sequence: CASSGLAGVRDEQFF. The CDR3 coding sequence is TGTGCCAGCAGCGGGTTAGCGGGAGTGCGGGATGAGCAGTTCTTC.

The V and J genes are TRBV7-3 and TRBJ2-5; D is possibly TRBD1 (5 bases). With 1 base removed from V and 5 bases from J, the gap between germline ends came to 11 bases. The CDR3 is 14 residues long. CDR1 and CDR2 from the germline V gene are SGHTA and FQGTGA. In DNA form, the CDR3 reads TGTGCCAGCAGCTTAAGCCAGGGATCGGAGACCCAGTACTTC. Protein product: CASSLSQGSETQYF. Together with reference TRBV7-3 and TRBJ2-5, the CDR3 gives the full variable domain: GAGVSQTPSNKVTEKGKYVELRCDPISGHTALYWYRQSLGQGPEFLIYFQGTGAADDSGLPNDRFFAVRPEGSVSTLKIQRTERGDSAVYLCASSLSQGSETQYFGPGTRLLVL.

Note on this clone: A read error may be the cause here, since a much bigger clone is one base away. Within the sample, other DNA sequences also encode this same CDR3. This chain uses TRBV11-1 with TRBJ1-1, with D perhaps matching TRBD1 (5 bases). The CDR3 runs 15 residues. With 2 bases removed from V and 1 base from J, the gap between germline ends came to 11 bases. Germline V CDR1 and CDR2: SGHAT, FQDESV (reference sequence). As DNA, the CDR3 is TGTGCCAGCAGCTTAAGCGGGACGGCGAACACTGAAGCTTTCTTT. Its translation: CASSLSGTANTEAFF.

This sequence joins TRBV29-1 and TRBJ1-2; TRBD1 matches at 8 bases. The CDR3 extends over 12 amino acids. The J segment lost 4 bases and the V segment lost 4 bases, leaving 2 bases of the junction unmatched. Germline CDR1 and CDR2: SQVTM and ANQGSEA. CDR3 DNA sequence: TGCAGCGTTGGGACAGGGACCTATGGCTACACCTTC. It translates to CSVGTGTYGYTF.

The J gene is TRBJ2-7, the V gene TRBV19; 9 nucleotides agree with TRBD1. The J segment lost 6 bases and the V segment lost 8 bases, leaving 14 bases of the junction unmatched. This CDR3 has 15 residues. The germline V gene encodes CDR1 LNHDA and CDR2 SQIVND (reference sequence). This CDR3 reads CASRQGGQGGTEQYF. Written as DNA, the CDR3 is TGTGCCAGTCGCCAGGGGGGACAGGGAGGAACCGAGCAGTACTTC. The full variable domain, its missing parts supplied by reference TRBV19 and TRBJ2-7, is DGGITQSPKYLFRKEGQNVTLSCEQNLNHDAMYWYRQDPGQGLRLIYYSQIVNDFQKGDIAEGYSVSREKKESFPLTVTSAQKNPTAFYLCASRQGGQGGTEQYFGPGTRLTVT.

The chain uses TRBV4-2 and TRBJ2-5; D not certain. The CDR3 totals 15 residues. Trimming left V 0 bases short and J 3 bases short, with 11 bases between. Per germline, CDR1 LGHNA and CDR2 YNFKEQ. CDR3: CASSQEGLVEETQYF. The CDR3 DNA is TGTGCCAGCAGCCAAGAAGGCCTAGTTGAAGAGACCCAGTACTTC.

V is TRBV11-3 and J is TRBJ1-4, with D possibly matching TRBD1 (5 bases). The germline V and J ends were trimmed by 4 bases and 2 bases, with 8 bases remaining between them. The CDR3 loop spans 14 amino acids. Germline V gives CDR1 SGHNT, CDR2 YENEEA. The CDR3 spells CASSSTVTNEKLFF. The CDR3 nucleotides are TGTGCCAGCAGCTCGACAGTGACTAATGAAAAACTGTTTTTT.

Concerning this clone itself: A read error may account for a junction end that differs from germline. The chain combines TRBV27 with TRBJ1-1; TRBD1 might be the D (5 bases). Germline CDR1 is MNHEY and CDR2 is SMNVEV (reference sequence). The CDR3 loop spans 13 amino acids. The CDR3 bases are TGTGCCAGCAGTTTATCAGGTGGGACTGAAACTTTCTTT. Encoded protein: CASSLSGGTETFF.

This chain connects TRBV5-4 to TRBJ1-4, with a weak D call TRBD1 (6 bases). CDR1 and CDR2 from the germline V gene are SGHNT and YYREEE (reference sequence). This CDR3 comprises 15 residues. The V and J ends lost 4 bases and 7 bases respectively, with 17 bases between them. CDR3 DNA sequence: TGTGCCAGCAGCCCGTCACAGGGAGGGAGTGAAAAACTGTTTTTT. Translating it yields CASSPSQGGSEKLFF.